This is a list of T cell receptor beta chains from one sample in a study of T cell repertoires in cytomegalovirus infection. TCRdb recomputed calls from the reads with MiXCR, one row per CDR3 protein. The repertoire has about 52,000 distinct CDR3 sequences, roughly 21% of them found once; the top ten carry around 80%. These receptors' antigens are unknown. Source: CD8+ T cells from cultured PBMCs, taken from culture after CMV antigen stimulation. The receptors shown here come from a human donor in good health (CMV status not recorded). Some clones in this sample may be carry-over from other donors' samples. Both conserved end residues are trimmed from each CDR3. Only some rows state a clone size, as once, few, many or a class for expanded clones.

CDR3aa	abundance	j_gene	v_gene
ASTEQTLFGYGYT	.	TRBJ1-2	TRBV6-2/TRBV6-3
ASSLADKGDWVSSYNEQF	few	TRBJ2-1	TRBV7-6
ASSSTTDTQY	.	TRBJ2-3	TRBV7-9
ASSIGGRDQPQH	few	TRBJ1-5	TRBV19
ASSIPDGQETQY	few	TRBJ2-5	TRBV12-3/TRBV12-4
ASRTDRSAGSGANVLT	.	TRBJ2-6	TRBV10-2
ASSRGQGRVTEAF	few	TRBJ1-1	TRBV7-2
ASTWGEEQPQH	few	TRBJ1-5	TRBV2
ASSLALGLTEAF	few	TRBJ1-1	TRBV7-2
ASSSEGHPSDEKLF	.	TRBJ1-4	TRBV9
ASSIVLENSPLH	few	TRBJ1-6	TRBV19
ASSVAANQPQH	few	TRBJ1-5	TRBV9
ASSSLNYNEQF	.	TRBJ2-1	TRBV7-2
ASSFSGGLINTGELF	few	TRBJ2-2	TRBV12-3/TRBV12-4
ASSSLSDKHTEAF	few	TRBJ1-1	TRBV6-6
ASSPGPILSQPQH	few	TRBJ1-5	TRBV4-1
ASSTGQAVTYEQY	.	TRBJ2-7	TRBV7-9
ASSQRLAGAPGVDTQY	few	TRBJ2-3	TRBV4-3
ASSQPSAGRSTDTQY	.	TRBJ2-3	TRBV23-1
ASRPGQPNEKLF	few	TRBJ1-4	TRBV2
ASSIHGGGAYEQY	few	TRBJ2-7	TRBV7-2
SANRAGTGDEKLF	many	TRBJ1-4	TRBV20-1
ASSFNLAHRDTQY	few	TRBJ2-3	TRBV7-2
ASSPNLRRGFANTGELF	.	TRBJ2-2	TRBV7-2
ASRSGTGVEEH	.	TRBJ1-5	TRBV5-8
ASSVGTGAIEQF	.	TRBJ2-1	TRBV7-8
ASSLLFGGATEAF	few	TRBJ1-1	TRBV28
ASSEPGTGSGNTIY	few	TRBJ1-3	TRBV7-9
ASSGYRGRQNIQY	.	TRBJ2-4	TRBV6-1
ASSLSGAGNQPQH	few	TRBJ1-5	TRBV7-2
SARDLAGGAGTEAF	few	TRBJ1-1	TRBV20-1
ASSLALPKETQY	.	TRBJ2-5	TRBV13
ASSLEAGTSGDNEQF	few	TRBJ2-1	TRBV7-8
ASSQDLRQGAYNEQF	few	TRBJ2-1	TRBV4-3
ASSKTGYSGNTIY	few	TRBJ1-3	TRBV12-3/TRBV12-4
ASSLFGPSTDTQY	few	TRBJ2-3	TRBV28
ASSQKTGGNQPQH	.	TRBJ1-5	TRBV23-1